What follows describes a single TCR beta chain. Its antigen is unknown. This CDR3 has 14 amino acids. V trimming: 3 bases; J trimming: 7 bases; junction bases outside the gene matches: 8. Germline V gives CDR1 SGHDT, CDR2 YYEEEE. The entry originates in a study of cytomegalovirus exposure and HLA in healthy donors. General study points: Previous analysis showed most TCR beta V segments were productive about 87% or about 30% of the time. The only immune exposure information that was available was CMV serostatus.

PCR primers comprised 60 Vbeta and 13 Jbeta primers. Measured with immunoSEQ multiplex PCR; TCRdb has only the in-frame clones, and not every one. The data show 80,000 or so clones, 74% seen once. Sequenced material: PBMCs. The V gene is TRBV5-6, the J gene TRBJ1-2, with 8 bases that match TRBD1. The receptor's source is a man aged 30 to 45 in good health and CMV-seropositive. The CDR3 bases are TGTGCCAGCAGCTGGGGGCAGGGGGCGGTTGGCTACACCTTC. Translation: CASSWGQGAVGYTF.